This TCR beta chain was captured by sequencing in a study of breast tumors, draining lymph nodes, adjacent tissues. V gave up 5 bases and J gave up 6 bases; unmatched junction bases: 7. The germline CDR1 and CDR2 sequences are MDHEN and SYDVKM. This CDR3 is built from 16 residues. The study, taken as a whole, reports: Luminal-like breast cancer showed significantly higher tumor–nontumor repertoire similarity than basal-like. Tumor T cell lymph node origin was a supported hypothesis, not proven. Tumor repertoires ranked between lymph nodes and nontumor tissue in diversity, with V and J gene preferences. Most tumor T cells seemingly derive from lymph node, then expand in tumor.

To note about this clonotype: What it binds is unknown.

From the multiplex PCR reads, TCRdb called clonotypes with MiXCR, one entry per CDR3 protein. Among over 20,000 distinct CDR3 sequences, 32% were seen once, and the ten largest hold around 10%. Sequencing input: breast tumor tissue. The sequence was obtained from a female donor with breast cancer. Some clones in this sample may be carry-over from other donors' samples. The gene calls are TRBV28 and TRBJ2-2, with TRBD2 matching over 12 bases. The CDR3 here is CASSNGLAGISGELFF. For the CDR3, the DNA is TGTGCCAGCAGTAACGGACTAGCGGGAATCTCCGGGGAGCTGTTTTTT.